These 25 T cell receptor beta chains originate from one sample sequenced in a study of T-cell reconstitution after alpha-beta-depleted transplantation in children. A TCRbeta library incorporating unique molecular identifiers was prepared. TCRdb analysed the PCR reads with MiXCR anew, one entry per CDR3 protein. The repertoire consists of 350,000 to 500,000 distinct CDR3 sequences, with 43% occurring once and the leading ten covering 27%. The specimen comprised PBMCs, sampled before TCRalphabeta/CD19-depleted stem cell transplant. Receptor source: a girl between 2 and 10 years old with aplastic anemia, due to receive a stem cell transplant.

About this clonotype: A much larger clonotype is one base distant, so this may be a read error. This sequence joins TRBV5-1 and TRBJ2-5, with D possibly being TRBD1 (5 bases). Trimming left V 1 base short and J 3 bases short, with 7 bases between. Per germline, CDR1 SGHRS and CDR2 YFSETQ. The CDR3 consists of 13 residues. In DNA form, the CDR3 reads TGCGCCAGCAGCTTGACCAGGGAAGAGACCCAGTACTTC. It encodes CASSLTREETQYF.

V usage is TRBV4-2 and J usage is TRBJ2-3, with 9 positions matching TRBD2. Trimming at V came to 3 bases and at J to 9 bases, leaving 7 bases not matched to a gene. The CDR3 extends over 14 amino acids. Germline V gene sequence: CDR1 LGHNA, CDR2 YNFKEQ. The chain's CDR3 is CASSQTTLAGTQYF. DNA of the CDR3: TGTGCCAGCAGCCAGACCACTCTAGCGGGGACGCAGTATTTT.

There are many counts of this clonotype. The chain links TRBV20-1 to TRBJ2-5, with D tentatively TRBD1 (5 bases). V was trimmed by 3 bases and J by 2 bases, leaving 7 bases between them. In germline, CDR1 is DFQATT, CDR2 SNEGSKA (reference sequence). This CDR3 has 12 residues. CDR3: CSASRQQETQYF. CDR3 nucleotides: TGCAGTGCTAGCAGACAGCAAGAGACCCAGTACTTC.

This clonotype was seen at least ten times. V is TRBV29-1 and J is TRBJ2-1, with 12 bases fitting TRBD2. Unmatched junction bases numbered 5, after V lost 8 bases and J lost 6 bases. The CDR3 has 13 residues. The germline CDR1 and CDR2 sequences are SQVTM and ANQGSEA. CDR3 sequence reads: CSLRLAGVNEQFF. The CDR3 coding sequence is TGCAGCTTGCGACTAGCGGGAGTCAATGAGCAGTTCTTC.

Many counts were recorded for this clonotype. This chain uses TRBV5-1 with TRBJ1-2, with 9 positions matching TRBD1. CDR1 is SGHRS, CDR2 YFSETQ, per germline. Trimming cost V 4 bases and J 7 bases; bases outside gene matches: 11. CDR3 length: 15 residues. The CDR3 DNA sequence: TGCGCCAGCAGCCACCAACAGGGGGCTAGGGGTGGCTACACCTTC. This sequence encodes CASSHQQGARGGYTF.

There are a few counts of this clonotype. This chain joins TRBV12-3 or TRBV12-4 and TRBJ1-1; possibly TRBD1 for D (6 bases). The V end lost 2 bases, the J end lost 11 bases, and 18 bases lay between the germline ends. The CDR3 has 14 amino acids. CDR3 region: CASSLSRGRRVAFF. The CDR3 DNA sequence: TGTGCCAGCAGTTTAAGCAGGGGAAGGCGTGTTGCTTTCTTT.

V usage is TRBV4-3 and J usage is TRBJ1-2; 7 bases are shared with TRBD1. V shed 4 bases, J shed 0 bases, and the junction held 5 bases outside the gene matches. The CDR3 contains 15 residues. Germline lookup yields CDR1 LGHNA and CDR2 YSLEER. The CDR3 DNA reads TGCGCCAGCAGCCGGACAGGCCTAGCTAACTATGGCTACACCTTC. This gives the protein CASSRTGLANYGYTF.

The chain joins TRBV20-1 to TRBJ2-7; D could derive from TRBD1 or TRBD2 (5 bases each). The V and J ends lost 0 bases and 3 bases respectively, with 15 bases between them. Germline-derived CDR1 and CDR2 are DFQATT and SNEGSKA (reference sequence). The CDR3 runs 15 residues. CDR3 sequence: CSARDGGRGRYEQYF. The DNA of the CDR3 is TGCAGTGCTAGAGATGGGGGTCGGGGCCGCTACGAGCAGTACTTC.

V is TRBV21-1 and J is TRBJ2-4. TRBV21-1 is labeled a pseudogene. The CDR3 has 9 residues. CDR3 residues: CASSKFRYF. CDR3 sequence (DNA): TGTGCCAGCAGCAAATTTCGGTACTTC.

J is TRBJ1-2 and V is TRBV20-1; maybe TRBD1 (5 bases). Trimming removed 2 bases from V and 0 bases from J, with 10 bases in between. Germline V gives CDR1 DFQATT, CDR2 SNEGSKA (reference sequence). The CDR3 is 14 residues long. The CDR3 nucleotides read TGCAGTGCTAGATTGGGGGGGTCTAACTATGGCTACACCTTC. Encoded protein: CSARLGGSNYGYTF.

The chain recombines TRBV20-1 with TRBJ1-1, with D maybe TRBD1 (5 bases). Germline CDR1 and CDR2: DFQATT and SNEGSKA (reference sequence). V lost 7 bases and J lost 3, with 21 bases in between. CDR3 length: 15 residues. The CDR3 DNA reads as TGCAGTGGGTCCCGTTACAGGTCCTCGTACACTGAAGCTTTCTTT. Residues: CSGSRYRSSYTEAFF.

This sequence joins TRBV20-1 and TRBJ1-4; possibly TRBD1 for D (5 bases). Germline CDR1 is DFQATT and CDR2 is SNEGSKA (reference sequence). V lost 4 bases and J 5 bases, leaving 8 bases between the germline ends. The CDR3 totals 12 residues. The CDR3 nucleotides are TGCAGTGCTACCCGGACAAATGAAAAACTGTTTTTT. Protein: CSATRTNEKLFF.

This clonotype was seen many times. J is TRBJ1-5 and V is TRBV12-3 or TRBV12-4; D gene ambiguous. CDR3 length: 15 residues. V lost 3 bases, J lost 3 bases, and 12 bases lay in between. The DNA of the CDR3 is TGTGCCAGCAGTTTCGGGAGCTACGACAATCAGCCCCAGCATTTT. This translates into CASSFGSYDNQPQHF.

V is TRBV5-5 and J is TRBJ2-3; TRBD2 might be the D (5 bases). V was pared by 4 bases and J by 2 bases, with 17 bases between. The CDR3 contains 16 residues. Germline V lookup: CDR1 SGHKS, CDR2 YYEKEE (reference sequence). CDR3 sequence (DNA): TGTGCCAGCAGCCTCGCCGGGGTAGGACTCACAGATACGCAGTATTTT. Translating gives CASSLAGVGLTDTQYF.

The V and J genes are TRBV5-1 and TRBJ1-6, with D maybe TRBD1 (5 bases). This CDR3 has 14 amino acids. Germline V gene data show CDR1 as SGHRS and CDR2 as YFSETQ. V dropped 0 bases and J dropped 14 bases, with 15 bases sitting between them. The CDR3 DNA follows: TGCGCCAGCAGCTTGGATGGTTGGGGGAGGGCCCTCCACTTT. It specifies CASSLDGWGRALHF.

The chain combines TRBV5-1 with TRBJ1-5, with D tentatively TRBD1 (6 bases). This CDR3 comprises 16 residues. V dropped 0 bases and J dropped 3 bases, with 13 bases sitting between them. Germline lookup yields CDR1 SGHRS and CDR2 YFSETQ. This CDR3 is CASSLGARGSNQPQHF. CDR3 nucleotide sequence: TGCGCCAGCAGCTTGGGGGCGAGGGGGTCCAATCAGCCCCAGCATTTT.

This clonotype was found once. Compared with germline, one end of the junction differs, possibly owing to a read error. This CDR3 reads CASSDSGSGANALTF. The CDR3 DNA sequence: TGTGCCAGCAGCGACTCGGGCTCTGGGGCCAACGCCCTGACTTTC. The chain recombines TRBV7-6 with TRBJ2-6; weak D call: TRBD1 (5 bases). This CDR3 is built from 15 residues. Germline V gives CDR1 SGHVS, CDR2 FNYEAQ.

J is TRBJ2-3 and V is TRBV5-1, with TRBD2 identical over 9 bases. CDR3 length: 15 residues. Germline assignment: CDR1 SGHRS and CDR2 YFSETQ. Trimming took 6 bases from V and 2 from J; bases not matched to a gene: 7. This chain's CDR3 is CASNRASGVTDTQYF. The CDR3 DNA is TGCGCCAGCAACCGGGCTAGCGGGGTCACAGATACGCAGTATTTT.

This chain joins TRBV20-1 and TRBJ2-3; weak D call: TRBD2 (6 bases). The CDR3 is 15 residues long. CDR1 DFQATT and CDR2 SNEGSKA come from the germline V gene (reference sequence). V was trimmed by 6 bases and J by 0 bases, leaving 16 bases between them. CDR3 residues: CSASSGTLSTDTQYF. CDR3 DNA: TGCAGTGCGAGTTCCGGGACTTTGAGCACAGATACGCAGTATTTT.

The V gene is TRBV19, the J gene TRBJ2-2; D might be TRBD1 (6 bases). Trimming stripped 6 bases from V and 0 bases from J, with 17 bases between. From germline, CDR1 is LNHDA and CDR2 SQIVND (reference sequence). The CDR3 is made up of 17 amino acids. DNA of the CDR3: TGTGCCAGTAGCAATAATCCAGGGGACCCGAACACCGGGGAGCTGTTTTTT. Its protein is CASSNNPGDPNTGELFF.

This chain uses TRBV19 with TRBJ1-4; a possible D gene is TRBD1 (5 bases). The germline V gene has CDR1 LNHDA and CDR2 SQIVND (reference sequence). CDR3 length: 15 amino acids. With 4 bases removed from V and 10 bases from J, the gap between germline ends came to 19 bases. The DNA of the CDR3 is TGTGCCAGTAGTAAGACAGTGGTAGGGACTGGAAAACTGTTTTTT. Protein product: CASSKTVVGTGKLFF.

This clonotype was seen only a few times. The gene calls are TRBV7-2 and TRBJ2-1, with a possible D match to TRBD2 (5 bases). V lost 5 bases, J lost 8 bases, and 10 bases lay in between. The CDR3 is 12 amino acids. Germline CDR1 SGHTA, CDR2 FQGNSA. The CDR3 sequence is CASSLFSDEQFF. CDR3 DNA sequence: TGTGCCAGCAGCCTTTTTAGCGATGAGCAGTTCTTC.

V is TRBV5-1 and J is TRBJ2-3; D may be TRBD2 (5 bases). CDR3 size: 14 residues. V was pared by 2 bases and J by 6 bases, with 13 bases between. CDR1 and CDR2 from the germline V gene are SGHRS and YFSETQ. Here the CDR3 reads CASSLGLTGDTQYF. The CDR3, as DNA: TGCGCCAGCAGCTTAGGACTTACCGGGGATACGCAGTATTTT.

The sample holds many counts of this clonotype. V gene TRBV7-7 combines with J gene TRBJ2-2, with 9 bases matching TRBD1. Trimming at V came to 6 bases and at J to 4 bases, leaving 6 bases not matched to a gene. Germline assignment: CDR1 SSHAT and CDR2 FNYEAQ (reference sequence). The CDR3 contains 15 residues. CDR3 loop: CASRDGTGITGELFF. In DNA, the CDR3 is TGTGCCAGCAGAGACGGGACAGGGATCACCGGGGAGCTGTTTTTT. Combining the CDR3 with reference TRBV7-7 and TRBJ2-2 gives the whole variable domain GAGVSQSPRYKVTKRGQDVTLRCDPISSHATLYWYQQALGQGPEFLTYFNYEAQPDKSGLPSDRFSAERPEGSISTLTIQRTEQRDSAMYRCASRDGTGITGELFFGEGSRLTVL.

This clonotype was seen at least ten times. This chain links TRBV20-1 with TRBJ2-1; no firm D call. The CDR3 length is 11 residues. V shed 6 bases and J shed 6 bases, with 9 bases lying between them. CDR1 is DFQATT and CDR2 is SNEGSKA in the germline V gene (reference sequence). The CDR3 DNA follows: TGCAGTGCCCACCGGGTCAATGAGCAGTTCTTC. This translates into CSAHRVNEQFF.